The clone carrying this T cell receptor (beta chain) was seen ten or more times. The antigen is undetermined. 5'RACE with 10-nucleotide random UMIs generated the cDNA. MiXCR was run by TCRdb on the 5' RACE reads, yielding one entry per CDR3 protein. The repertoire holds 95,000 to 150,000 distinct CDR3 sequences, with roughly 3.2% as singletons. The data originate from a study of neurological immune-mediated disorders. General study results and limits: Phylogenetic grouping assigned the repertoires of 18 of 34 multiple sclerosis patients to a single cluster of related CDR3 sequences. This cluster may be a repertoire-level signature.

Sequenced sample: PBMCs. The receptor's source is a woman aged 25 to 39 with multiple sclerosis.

The CDR3 nucleotides read TGCAGTACCAGTGGAGGGGGGGACACCTACGAGCAGTACTTC. Its translation: CSTSGGGDTYEQYF. The chain links TRBV20-1 to TRBJ2-7; tentatively, D is TRBD2 (7 bases). Trimming pared 8 bases from V and 2 bases from J, leaving 19 bases between. There are 14 residues in the CDR3. Looked up from germline, CDR1 is DFQATT and CDR2 is SNEGSKA (reference sequence).